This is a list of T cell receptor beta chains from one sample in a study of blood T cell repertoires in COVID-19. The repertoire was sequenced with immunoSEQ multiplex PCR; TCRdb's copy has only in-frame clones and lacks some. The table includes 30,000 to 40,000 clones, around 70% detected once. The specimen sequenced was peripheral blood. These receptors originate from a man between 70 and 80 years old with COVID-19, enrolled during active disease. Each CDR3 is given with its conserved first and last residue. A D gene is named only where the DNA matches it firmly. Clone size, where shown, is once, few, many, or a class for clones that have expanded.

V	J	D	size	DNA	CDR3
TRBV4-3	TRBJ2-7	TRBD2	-	TGCGCCAGCAGCCACCTCACAACAGCGGGGGCCCCGCGCGAGCAGTACTTC	CASSHLTTAGAPREQYF
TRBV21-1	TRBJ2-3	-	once	TGTGCCAGCAGCGGTCGGTTGAGGCTACGAAGCACAGATACGCAGTATTTT	CASSGRLRLRSTDTQYF
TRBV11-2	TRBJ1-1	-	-	TGTGCCAGCAGCTTAGTCCCGGACAGTGGTATTCTCTTT	CASSLVPDSGILF
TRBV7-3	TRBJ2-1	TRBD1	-	TGTGCCAGCAGCTCACCGGGACAGGGGCGGAATGAGCAGTTCTTC	CASSSPGQGRNEQFF
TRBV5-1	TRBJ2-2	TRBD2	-	TGCGCCAGCAGCCTCGTAGCGGGAGCGAACACCGGGGAGCTGTTTTTT	CASSLVAGANTGELFF
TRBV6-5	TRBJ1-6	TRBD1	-	TGTGCCAGCAGTTACTTCGGGACAGGGGTTTCACCCCTCCACTTT	CASSYFGTGVSPLHF
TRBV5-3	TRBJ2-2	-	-	TGTGCCAGAAGCCCACTAAGATCTATCACCGGGGAGCTGTTTTTT	CARSPLRSITGELFF
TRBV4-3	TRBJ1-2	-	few	TGCGCCAGCAGCCAAGATCGGCGGAGCGGCTACACCTTC	CASSQDRRSGYTF
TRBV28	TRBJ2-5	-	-	TGTGCCAGCAGCCATAGTCGAGGGTTCCAAGAGACCCAGTACTTC	CASSHSRGFQETQYF
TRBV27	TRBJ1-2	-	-	TGTGCCAGCAGTTTATCCGCTTCGGGGGGATACTATGGCTACACCTTC	CASSLSASGGYYGYTF
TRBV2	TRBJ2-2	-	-	TGTGCCAGCGGCTCGGGCCTCGGGGCCGGGGAGCTGTTTTTT	CASGSGLGAGELFF
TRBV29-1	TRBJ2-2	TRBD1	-	TGCAGCGTTGATCAGGGGACAGGGAGGAACGGGGAGCTGTTTTTT	CSVDQGTGRNGELFF
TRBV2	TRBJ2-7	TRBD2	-	TGTGCCAGCAGTGATCGACTAGCCCACGAGCAGTACTTC	CASSDRLAHEQYF
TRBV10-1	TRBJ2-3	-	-	TGCGCCAGCAGGGTTAGCGATTCTAGCACAGATACGCAGTATTTT	CASRVSDSSTDTQYF
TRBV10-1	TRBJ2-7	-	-	TGCGCCAGCAGTGACCTTAAATCGAGCTCCTACGAGCAGTACTTC	CASSDLKSSSYEQYF
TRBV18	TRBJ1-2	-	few	TGTGCCAGCTCACCTGTGAAAGGGGTAGGAAACTATGGCTACACCTTC	CASSPVKGVGNYGYTF
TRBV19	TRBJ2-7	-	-	TGTGCCAGTAGTATCGGCCAGGGCCGGACCCCCTACGAGCAGTACTTC	CASSIGQGRTPYEQYF
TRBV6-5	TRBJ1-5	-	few	TGTGCCAGCAGTTATTCCTACAATCAGCCCCAGCATTTT	CASSYSYNQPQHF
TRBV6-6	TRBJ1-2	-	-	TGTGCCAGCAGTTACCCCATAGGACTCTATGGCTACACCTTC	CASSYPIGLYGYTF
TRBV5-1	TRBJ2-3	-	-	TGCGCCAGCAGCTTGTCTAAGGTGACAGACGGCACAGATACGCAGTATTTT	CASSLSKVTDGTDTQYF
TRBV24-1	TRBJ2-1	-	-	TGTGCCACCAGTGATTCAGGGTACAATGAGCAGTTCTTC	CATSDSGYNEQFF
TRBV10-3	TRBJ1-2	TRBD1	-	TGTGCCATCAGTGTTACAGGGGCGGCCTATGGCTACACCTTC	CAISVTGAAYGYTF
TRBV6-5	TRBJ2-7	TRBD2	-	TGTGCCAGCAGTTACATTAGCGGGGGGAGCTCCTACGAGCAGTACTTC	CASSYISGGSSYEQYF
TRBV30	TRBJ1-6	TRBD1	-	TGTGCCTGGAGGGAAAAAGACAGGGCCGGGTCACCCCTCCACTTT	CAWREKDRAGSPLHF
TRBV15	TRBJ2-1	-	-	TGTGCCACCAGACTAGAGGGTTATGAGCAGTTCTTC	CATRLEGYEQFF
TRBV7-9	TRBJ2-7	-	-	TGTGCCAGCAGACAGGGGCCAGCGGGAGATTACGAGCAGTACTTC	CASRQGPAGDYEQYF
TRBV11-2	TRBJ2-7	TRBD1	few	TGTGCCAGCAGCCTACGGGACAGGGGATTCTACGAGCAGTACTTC	CASSLRDRGFYEQYF